This paragraph covers one TCR beta chain sequence. The CDR3 extends over 12 amino acids. V was clipped by 5 bases and J by 7 bases, with 9 bases between them. Germline CDR1 and CDR2: SGHNT and YYREEE (reference sequence). These data are taken from a study of blood T cell repertoires in COVID-19. Study information: PBMCs, B-cell-depleted T cells, or T cells were the source of the cDNA or gDNA that made up the material.

Here immunoSEQ multiplex PCR was the method, and the copy in TCRdb shows in-frame clones only, minus some. This table holds 70,000 to 95,000 clones, roughly nine tenths found once. V is TRBV5-4 and J is TRBJ2-2; possibly TRBD1 for D (5 bases). The source material was peripheral blood. This sequence was found in a human donor with active COVID-19. The donor label of this sample is uncertain. The CDR3 spells CASSPQGGELFF. The DNA for the CDR3 is TGTGCCAGCAGTCCGCAGGGCGGGGAGCTGTTTTTT.